The T cell receptor (beta chain) described here comes from a study of blood T cell repertoires in COVID-19. The table lists this clone with a few counts. The germline V and J ends were trimmed by 5 bases and 2 bases, with 19 bases remaining between them. CDR3 length equals 17 residues. Germline-derived CDR1 and CDR2 are SGHAT and FQNNGV. The data were produced by immunoSEQ multiplex PCR, yet TCRdb's version contains in-frame clones alone and is incomplete. The sample shows a few hundred thousand clones, approximately 83% of them seen only once. Enrolled through a virtual design, the participants were between roughly 18 and 90 years of age and came from roughly 22 US areas. Cohort allocation depended upon clinical history that participants reported. All recovered Cohort 3 donors got two negative PCRs, got clearance, or saw symptom resolution.

V is TRBV11-2 and J is TRBJ1-3, with unresolved D. This TCR was sampled from a man aged 25-45 years who had recovered from COVID-19. The sample consisted of PBMCs or T cells enriched from blood (not recorded which). CDR3 nucleotide sequence: TGTGCCAGCAGCCCTAGCCCGGTTGGGAGGGCTGGAAACACCATATATTTT. It translates to CASSPSPVGRAGNTIYF.